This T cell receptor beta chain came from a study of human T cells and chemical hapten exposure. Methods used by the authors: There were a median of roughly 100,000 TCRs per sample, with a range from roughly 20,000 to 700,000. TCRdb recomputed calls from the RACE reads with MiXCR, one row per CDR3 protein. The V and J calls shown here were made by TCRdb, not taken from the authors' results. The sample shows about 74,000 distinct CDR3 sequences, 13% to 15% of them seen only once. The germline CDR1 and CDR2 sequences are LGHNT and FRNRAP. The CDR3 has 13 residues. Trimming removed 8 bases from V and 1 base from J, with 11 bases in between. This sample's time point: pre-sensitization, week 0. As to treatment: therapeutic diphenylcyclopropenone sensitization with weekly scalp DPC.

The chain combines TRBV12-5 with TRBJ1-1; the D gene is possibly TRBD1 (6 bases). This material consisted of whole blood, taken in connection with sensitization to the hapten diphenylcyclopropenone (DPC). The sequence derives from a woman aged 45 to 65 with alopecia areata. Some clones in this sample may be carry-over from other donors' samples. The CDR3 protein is CASNGGGNTEAFF. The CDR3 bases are TGTGCTAGTAATGGAGGGGGGAACACTGAAGCTTTCTTT.